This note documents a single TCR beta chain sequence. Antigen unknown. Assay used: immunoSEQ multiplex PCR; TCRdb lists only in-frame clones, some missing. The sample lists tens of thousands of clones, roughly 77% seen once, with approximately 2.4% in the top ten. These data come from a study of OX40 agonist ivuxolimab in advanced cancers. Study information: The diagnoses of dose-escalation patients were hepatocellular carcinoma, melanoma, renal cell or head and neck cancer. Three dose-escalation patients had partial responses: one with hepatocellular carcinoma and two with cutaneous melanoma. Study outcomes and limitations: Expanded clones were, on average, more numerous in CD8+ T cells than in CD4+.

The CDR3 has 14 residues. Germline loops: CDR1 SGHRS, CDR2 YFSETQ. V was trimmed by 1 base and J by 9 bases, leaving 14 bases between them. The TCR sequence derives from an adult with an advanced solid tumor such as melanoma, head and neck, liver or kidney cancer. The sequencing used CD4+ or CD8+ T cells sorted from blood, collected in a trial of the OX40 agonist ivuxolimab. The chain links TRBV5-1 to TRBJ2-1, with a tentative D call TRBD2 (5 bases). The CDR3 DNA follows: TGCGCCAGCAGCTTGTCGTCGGGAACCGCTGAGCAGTTCTTC. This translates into CASSLSSGTAEQFF. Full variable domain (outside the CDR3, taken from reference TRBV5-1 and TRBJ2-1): KAGVTQTPRYLIKTRGQQVTLSCSPISGHRSVSWYQQTPGQGLQFLFEYFSETQRNKGNFPGRFSGRQFSNSRSEMNVSTLELGDSALYLCASSLSSGTAEQFFGPGTRLTVL.